This T cell receptor beta chain was observed in a study of immune characteristics of hereditary and idiopathic chronic pancreatitis. As for the study more broadly: Local pancreatic immune cells and TCRbeta repertoires were profiled in hereditary and idiopathic chronic pancreatitis and were compared with control organ donor pancreases. TCRbeta sequencing included a few control pancreases, under 10 pancreases with hereditary chronic pancreatitis and about six pancreases with idiopathic chronic pancreatitis. The gDNA-based approach was selected because minimal in vitro experimental manipulation of pancreas-infiltrating T cells was involved. What the study reported, not specific to this receptor: Differences in Vbeta-Jbeta gene family usage, including TRBV10, TRBV19, TRBV23 and TRBV5, were found between hereditary and idiopathic chronic pancreatitis. Chronic pancreatitis caused by alcohol use was not included in the study. Among 13 chronic pancreatitis patients, higher numbers of productive TCR rearrangements went along with higher disease severity scores, showing a positive correlation. Because patient tissue could only be obtained at the time of TPIAT, differences in disease duration may have influenced the immune findings. Compared with controls, both chronic pancreatitis groups had significantly higher TCRbeta repertoire diversity and lower clonality.

Via the germline V gene (reference sequence), CDR1 is DFQATT and CDR2 SNEGSKA. The CDR3 holds 11 amino acids from the cysteine to the phenylalanine. Only CDR3 DNA remains: 33 bases, in frame from the first base. The junction shows trimming of 5 bases on V and 1 base on J, plus 5 bases between the germline ends. The sample holds a few counts of this clone. Its antigen has not been determined. The input lacks base qualities; no much larger clone sits a single base away. Pancreas tissue with chronic pancreatitis was obtained from patients having total pancreatectomy with islet autotransplantation (TPIAT). No known history of diabetes was present in the included chronic pancreatitis patients. For TCRbeta sequencing, genomic DNA was pulled straight from bulk pancreas tissue, skipping any T cell sorting. Pancreas tissues from patients and organ donors were collected consecutively at two US centers. Libraries were prepared through the immunoSEQ multiplex PCR assay. From pancreatic genomic DNA, the TCRbeta CDR3 region and adjacent sequences were amplified and sequenced. In the authors' own workflow: Repertoire diversity was measured as a mean normalized Shannon-Wiener index, alongside productive clonality and productive rearrangement counts. The nonparametric Mann-Whitney U test was used to compare repertoire metrics between controls and chronic pancreatitis. CDR3beta sequences with identical amino acid composition and length across subjects were defined as shared clonotypes. TCRdb provides this immuneACCESS table in a form limited to in-frame rearrangements. Some clones are lacking; in checked studies, under half of them reflect an unresolved V gene, and why the rest are absent is not known. V and J calls and clone size are as listed in that table; D and trimming were resolved from the DNA. The sample contains approximately 6,000 clones, around 75% of them found a single time. Of the sample, under 8% falls within the top ten clones.

The sequenced sample consisted of pancreas tissue with hereditary chronic pancreatitis. Here the chain combines TRBV20-1 and TRBJ1-1, with the D gene uncertain. The receptor comes from a human donor with chronic pancreatitis. The DNA reads as follows: TGCAGTGCTGTAGGGAACACTGAAGCTTTCTTT. The encoded protein is CSAVGNTEAFF.